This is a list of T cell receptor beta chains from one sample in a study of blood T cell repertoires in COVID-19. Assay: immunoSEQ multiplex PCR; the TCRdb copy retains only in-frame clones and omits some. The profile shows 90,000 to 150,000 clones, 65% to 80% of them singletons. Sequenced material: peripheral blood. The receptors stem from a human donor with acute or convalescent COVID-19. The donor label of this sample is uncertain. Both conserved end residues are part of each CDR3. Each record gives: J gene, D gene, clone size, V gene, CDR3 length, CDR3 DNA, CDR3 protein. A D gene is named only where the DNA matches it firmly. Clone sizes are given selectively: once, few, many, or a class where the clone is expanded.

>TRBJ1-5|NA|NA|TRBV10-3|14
TGTGCCATCAGTGAGGGGCAGGGCGTGCAGCCCCAGCATTTT
CAISEGQGVQPQHF
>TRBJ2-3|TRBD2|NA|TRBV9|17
TGTGCCAGCAGCAGATCGACTAGCGGGGGGAACACAGATACGCAGTATTTT
CASSRSTSGGNTDTQYF
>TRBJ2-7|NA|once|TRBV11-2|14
TGTGCCAGCAGCCCAGGACAATTGGGTTACGAGCAGTACTTC
CASSPGQLGYEQYF
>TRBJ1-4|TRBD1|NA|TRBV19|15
TGTGCCAGTAGAACCTACAGGGGGCAAGGCGAAAAACTGTTTTTT
CASRTYRGQGEKLFF
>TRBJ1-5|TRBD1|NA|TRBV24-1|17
TGTGCCACCAGTGCCGGCGCGGGACAGAGTAGCAATCAGCCCCAGCATTTT
CATSAGAGQSSNQPQHF
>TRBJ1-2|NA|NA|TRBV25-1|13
TGTGCCAGCAGTGAAGCCCTGGGAGCTGGCTACACCTTC
CASSEALGAGYTF
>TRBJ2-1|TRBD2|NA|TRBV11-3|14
TGTGCCAGCAGCGGGACTAGCGGGGGCAATGAGCAGTTCTTC
CASSGTSGGNEQFF
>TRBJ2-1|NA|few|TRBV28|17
TGTGCCAGCAGTTTAGAAGGGTCCGGGACACTGTACAATGAGCAGTTCTTC
CASSLEGSGTLYNEQFF
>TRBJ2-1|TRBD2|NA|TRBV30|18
TGTGCCTGGTTTCCCCCCCCGGGACTAGCGGGGGACCACAATGAGCAGTTCTTC
CAWFPPPGLAGDHNEQFF
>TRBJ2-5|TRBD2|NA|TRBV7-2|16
TGTGCCAGCAGCTTTCAGAGCGGGGGGCCGAGGGAGACCCAGTACTTC
CASSFQSGGPRETQYF
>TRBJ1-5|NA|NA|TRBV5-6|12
TGTGCCAGCAGCGCGGGGTCCCAGCCCCAGCATTTT
CASSAGSQPQHF
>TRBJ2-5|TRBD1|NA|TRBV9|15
TGTGCCAGCAGCCCCGGGACAGTATATAAAGAGACCCAGTACTTC
CASSPGTVYKETQYF
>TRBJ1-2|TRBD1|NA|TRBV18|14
TGTGCCAGCTCACCGACCAGTGGACAGGGCGGCTACACCTTC
CASSPTSGQGGYTF
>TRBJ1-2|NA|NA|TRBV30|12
TGTGCCTGGAGTCGCTGGAGCTATGGCTACACCTTC
CAWSRWSYGYTF
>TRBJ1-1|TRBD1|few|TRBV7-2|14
TGTGCCAGCAGCTTCGGGACAGGGCACGCTGAAGCTTTCTTT
CASSFGTGHAEAFF
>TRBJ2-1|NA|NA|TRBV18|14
TGTGCCAGCTCAAAAGTTGCGGGGTCCAATGAGCAGTTCTTC
CASSKVAGSNEQFF
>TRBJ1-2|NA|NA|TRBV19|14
TGTGCCAGTTTACCCCGGGACACGGCGCGGGGCTACACCTTC
CASLPRDTARGYTF
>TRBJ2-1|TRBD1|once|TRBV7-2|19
TGTGCCAGCAGCTTACTGCCCTTCGGACAGGGGGTCTCCTACAATGAGCAGTTCTTC
CASSLLPFGQGVSYNEQFF
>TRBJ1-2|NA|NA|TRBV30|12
TGTGCCTGGAGTGGGGGGCTGCGCGGCTACACCTTC
CAWSGGLRGYTF
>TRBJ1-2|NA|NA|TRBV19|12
TGTGCCAGTAGTATTCGGTCCGGTGGCTACACCTTC
CASSIRSGGYTF
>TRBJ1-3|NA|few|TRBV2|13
TGTGCCAGCAGGTGGGACTTTGGAAACACCATATATTTT
CASRWDFGNTIYF
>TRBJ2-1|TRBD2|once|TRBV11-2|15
TGTGCCAGCAGCCCGGGGGGGGAGGGTGGCAATGAGCAGTTCTTC
CASSPGGEGGNEQFF
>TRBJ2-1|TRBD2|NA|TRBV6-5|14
TGTGCCAGCATACAGGTCCGGGGGGTACTTGAGCAGTTCTTC
CASIQVRGVLEQFF
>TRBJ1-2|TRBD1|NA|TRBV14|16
TGTGCCAGCAGCCAAGGTCTCGGGACAGGGCAAGGGGGCTACACCTTC
CASSQGLGTGQGGYTF
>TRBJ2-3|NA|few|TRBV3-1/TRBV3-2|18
TGTGCCAGCAGCCAAGATTATCCGGGTAGAGGGGGAATGGATACGCAGTATTTT
CASSQDYPGRGGMDTQYF
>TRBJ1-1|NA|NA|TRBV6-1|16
TGTGCCAGCAGTGGGTCACAGGGTAGGAGGAACACTGAAGCTTTCTTT
CASSGSQGRRNTEAFF
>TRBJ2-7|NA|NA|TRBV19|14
TGTGCCAGTAGTCAAAGGCGGAGCTCCTACGAGCAGTACTTC
CASSQRRSSYEQYF
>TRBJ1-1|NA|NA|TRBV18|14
TGTGCCAGCTCACCCCTGGAACTAAACACTGAAGCTTTCTTT
CASSPLELNTEAFF
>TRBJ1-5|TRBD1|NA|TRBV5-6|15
TGTGCCAGCAGCTTGGGGGACAGGGAGGATCAGCCCCAGCATTTT
CASSLGDREDQPQHF
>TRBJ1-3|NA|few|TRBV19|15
TGTGCCAGTAGTTCGTATACAGGGCTCGGAAACACCATATATTTT
CASSSYTGLGNTIYF